This T cell receptor (beta chain) was sequenced in a study of post-analysis software for immune sequencing data. Findings of the study overall: F-measure co-clustering was strong for batch-matched samples. There were five or six TRBV segments more frequent in patients than controls, and TRBV5-6, TRBV5-1 and TRBV20-1 were among them. For normalized Chao1 diversity, multiple sclerosis patients scored significantly lower than controls did.

The V end lost 4 bases, the J end lost 2 bases, and 12 bases lay between the germline ends. The germline gives CDR1 MNHEY, CDR2 SVGAGI. There are 15 residues in the CDR3. Unique molecular identifiers were built into the TCR beta cDNA libraries. MiXCR, run by TCRdb on the PCR reads, gives a single entry per CDR3 protein. The table includes about 820,000 distinct CDR3 sequences, approximately 53% detected once. This clonotype appeared a few times. Its antigen remains unidentified. This clonotype originated in a girl aged 10 to 17 with multiple sclerosis. What was sequenced was blood. The chain joins TRBV6-5 to TRBJ2-1; maybe TRBD2 (5 bases). The CDR3, as DNA: TGTGCCAGCAGTTCGAGCGGCACCACCTACAATGAGCAGTTCTTC. Translating gives CASSSSGTTYNEQFF.